This T cell receptor (beta chain) appears in the sequencing data of a study of cytomegalovirus exposure and HLA in healthy donors. This clone was detected a few times. The junction shows a germline mismatch at one end, possibly a read error. The CDR3 is made up of 14 amino acids. From germline, CDR1 is LGHNA and CDR2 YNFKEQ. Vbeta (60) and Jbeta (13) primers were used in the PCR. Clones were read by immunoSEQ multiplex PCR, and TCRdb kept only the in-frame ones, dropping some. The data show fewer than 150,000 clones, around three quarters seen once. This rearrangement joins TRBV4-2 to TRBJ2-1; no definite D call. This sequence was found in a man in his forties in good health and CMV-seropositive. The source material was PBMCs. The CDR3 loop reads CASSQDARYKEQFF. CDR3 sequence (DNA): TGTGCCAGCAGCCAAGATGCTAGATACAAAGAGCAGTTCTTC.